This T cell receptor beta chain was identified during a study of cytomegalovirus exposure and HLA in healthy donors. Primers included in the PCR were 60 Vbeta and 13 Jbeta primers. In the authors' methods: Around 11 million shared chains were among around 80 million unique TCR beta chains counted in a later analysis. Measured with immunoSEQ multiplex PCR; TCRdb has only the in-frame clones, and not every one. D and trimming were read from the DNA, whereas the V and J calls and clone size are those reported in that table. The sample shows approximately 190,000 clones, roughly 73% of them seen only once. The CDR3 is 15 amino acids. V was shortened by 3 bases and J by 4 bases, with 17 bases between the two germline ends. From germline, CDR1 is SGDLS and CDR2 YYNGEE.

V is TRBV9 and J is TRBJ2-7; D may be TRBD2 (5 bases). The sample was PBMCs. This sequence originates from a woman aged 25 to 45 in good health and CMV-seronegative. The DNA of the CDR3 is TGTGCCAGCAGCGCCGACGGAGGCATTCGGTACGAGCAGTACTTC. Protein: CASSADGGIRYEQYF. Full variable domain (rest looked up from reference TRBV9 and TRBJ2-7): DSGVTQTPKHLITATGQRVTLRCSPRSGDLSVYWYQQSLDQGLQFLIQYYNGEERAKGNILERFSAQQFPDLHSELNLSSLELGDSALYFCASSADGGIRYEQYFGPGTRLTVT.